The rows below give T cell receptor beta chains drawn from one sample of a study of shared clonotypes between healthy human individuals. Clones were sequenced by immunoSEQ multiplex PCR, and TCRdb holds only the in-frame ones, with some missing. The profile shows millions of clones, around nine tenths of them singletons. Source material: naive CD4+ T cells sorted from blood. These TCRs come from a man aged 18-30 years in good health. The CDR3 runs from the conserved cysteine through the conserved F or W. D genes are given only for firm matches.

-	TRBJ2-1	TRBV9	14	CASSVAPAYNEQFF	TGTGCCAGCAGCGTAGCTCCAGCTTACAATGAGCAGTTCTTC
-	TRBJ2-5	TRBV21-1	12	CASSRLTFSADF	TGTGCCAGCAGTCGATTGACCTTTTCGGCAGACTTC
-	TRBJ2-5	TRBV5-6	15	CASSLRAQGGETQYF	TGTGCCAGCAGCTTGAGGGCGCAGGGTGGAGAGACCCAGTACTTC
-	TRBJ2-5	TRBV15	12	CATSRDRVTQYF	TGTGCCACCAGCAGAGATCGTGTGACCCAGTACTTC
TRBD1	TRBJ2-3	TRBV2	15	CASSRRTGSTDTQYF	TGTGCCAGCAGTCGCCGGACAGGCAGCACAGATACGCAGTATTTT
-	TRBJ2-6	TRBV6-1	15	CASSGRSSGANVLTF	TGTGCCAGCAGTGGACGAAGCTCTGGGGCCAACGTCCTGACTTTC
-	TRBJ1-4	TRBV7-9	15	CASSLIGATNEKLFF	TGTGCCAGCAGCTTAATTGGGGCCACTAATGAAAAACTGTTTTTT
-	TRBJ1-4	TRBV10-3	13	CAISGTEGEKLFF	TGTGCCATCAGTGGGACAGAGGGCGAAAAACTGTTTTTT
-	TRBJ2-5	TRBV6-6	12	CASSYSQETQYF	TGTGCCAGCAGTTACTCCCAGGAGACCCAGTACTTC
-	TRBJ1-1	TRBV6-5	13	CASWPGASSEAFF	TGTGCCAGCTGGCCGGGGGCGTCATCTGAAGCTTTCTTT